Listed below are T cell receptor beta chains from one sample, sequenced in a study of regulatory T cells in long-lasting Graves disease. TCRdb reprocessed the multiplex PCR reads via MiXCR and lists one record per CDR3 protein. The sample carries fewer than 400,000 distinct CDR3 sequences, around 21% recorded once. Sequenced here: peripheral blood mononuclear cells (PBMCs), sampled when the disease was refractory, from a patient treated with antithyroid drugs. The receptors here all came from a female donor with Graves disease. Both conserved end residues are part of each CDR3. Each record gives: CDR3 length, J gene, D gene, V gene, clone size, CDR3 DNA, CDR3 protein. The D gene is left open where the match is weak. Only part of the rows carry a size: once, few, many, or a class if the clone is expanded.

cdr3_length: 14
j_call: TRBJ1-1
d_call: NA
v_call: TRBV7-3
clone_size: NA
cdr3_nt: TGTGCCAGCAGCCAATCAGGGTGGAACACTGAAGCTTTCTTT
cdr3_aa: CASSQSGWNTEAFF

cdr3_length: 15
j_call: TRBJ2-1
d_call: NA
v_call: TRBV11-2
clone_size: many
cdr3_nt: TGTGCCAGCAGCCCCCCCGGCGGGTTCAACAATGAGCAGTTCTTC
cdr3_aa: CASSPPGGFNNEQFF

cdr3_length: 15
j_call: TRBJ1-5
d_call: NA
v_call: TRBV28
clone_size: many
cdr3_nt: TGTGCCAGCAGTTTATCATCCGGAAGCAATCAGCCCCAGCATTTT
cdr3_aa: CASSLSSGSNQPQHF

cdr3_length: 14
j_call: TRBJ1-1
d_call: NA
v_call: TRBV7-2
clone_size: many
cdr3_nt: TGTGCCAGCAGCTTCCAGGTCTTGACCACTGAAGCTTTCTTT
cdr3_aa: CASSFQVLTTEAFF

cdr3_length: 15
j_call: TRBJ1-2
d_call: TRBD1
v_call: TRBV7-9
clone_size: NA
cdr3_nt: TGTGCCAGCAGCTTAGCGGCAGGGGGCGGGAATGGCTACACCTTC
cdr3_aa: CASSLAAGGGNGYTF

cdr3_length: 18
j_call: TRBJ1-2
d_call: TRBD1
v_call: TRBV20-1
clone_size: few
cdr3_nt: TGCAGTGCTAGCGAGACAGGGGAATTTATAGATCGTGACTATGGCTACACCTTC
cdr3_aa: CSASETGEFIDRDYGYTF

cdr3_length: 16
j_call: TRBJ2-1
d_call: NA
v_call: TRBV15
clone_size: NA
cdr3_nt: TGTGCCACCAGCAGAGATATACGGGGATGGGACAATGAGCAGTTCTTC
cdr3_aa: CATSRDIRGWDNEQFF

cdr3_length: 13
j_call: TRBJ2-1
d_call: NA
v_call: TRBV7-3
clone_size: few
cdr3_nt: TGTGCCAGCTCCGAGAGCTCCTACAATGAGCAGTTCTTC
cdr3_aa: CASSESSYNEQFF

cdr3_length: 12
j_call: TRBJ1-1
d_call: NA
v_call: TRBV5-1
clone_size: many
cdr3_nt: TGCGCCAGCAGCTTGAAGGGGACTGAAGCTTTCTTT
cdr3_aa: CASSLKGTEAFF

cdr3_length: 14
j_call: TRBJ2-5
d_call: NA
v_call: TRBV9
clone_size: NA
cdr3_nt: TGTGCCAACAGCCGGGACACCACCCAAGAGACCCAGTACTTC
cdr3_aa: CANSRDTTQETQYF

cdr3_length: 15
j_call: TRBJ2-5
d_call: TRBD2
v_call: TRBV20-1
clone_size: NA
cdr3_nt: TGCAGTGCTAGAGGCATGGCGGGAGCGGAAGAGACCCAGTACTTC
cdr3_aa: CSARGMAGAEETQYF

cdr3_length: 16
j_call: TRBJ2-7
d_call: NA
v_call: TRBV18
clone_size: few
cdr3_nt: TGTGCCAGCTCAGGATCGACGGGGGGCCGACCCTACGAGCAGTACTTC
cdr3_aa: CASSGSTGGRPYEQYF

cdr3_length: 12
j_call: TRBJ2-7
d_call: NA
v_call: TRBV20-1
clone_size: few
cdr3_nt: TGCAGTGCGATAGGACAGACCTACGAGCAGTACTTC
cdr3_aa: CSAIGQTYEQYF

cdr3_length: 13
j_call: TRBJ1-1
d_call: NA
v_call: TRBV6-1
clone_size: many
cdr3_nt: TGTGCCAGACTCGGGACTCAGGAAGTTGAAGCTTTCTTT
cdr3_aa: CARLGTQEVEAFF

cdr3_length: 14
j_call: TRBJ2-7
d_call: TRBD1
v_call: TRBV29-1
clone_size: NA
cdr3_nt: TGCAGCGTTCTGAGGGGACAGGGCCTCCACGAGCAGTACTTC
cdr3_aa: CSVLRGQGLHEQYF

cdr3_length: 16
j_call: TRBJ1-4
d_call: NA
v_call: TRBV30
clone_size: NA
cdr3_nt: TGTGCCTGGAGTGTAATATTTGCTGATTCGAATGAAAAACTGTTTTTT
cdr3_aa: CAWSVIFADSNEKLFF

cdr3_length: 14
j_call: TRBJ1-6
d_call: NA
v_call: TRBV5-1
clone_size: NA
cdr3_nt: TGCGCCAGCAGCTTGACAGAAACTAATTCACCCCTCCACTTT
cdr3_aa: CASSLTETNSPLHF

cdr3_length: 17
j_call: TRBJ2-1
d_call: TRBD2
v_call: TRBV7-8
clone_size: NA
cdr3_nt: TGTGCCAGCAGCTTAGGAGGGTCTAAGCGGGGGTACAATGAGCAGTTCTTC
cdr3_aa: CASSLGGSKRGYNEQFF

cdr3_length: 16
j_call: TRBJ2-5
d_call: NA
v_call: TRBV24-1
clone_size: NA
cdr3_nt: TGTGCCACCAGTGAATTCCGGGGGCCGGGTGAAGAGACCCAGTACTTC
cdr3_aa: CATSEFRGPGEETQYF

cdr3_length: 19
j_call: TRBJ2-2
d_call: TRBD2
v_call: TRBV7-9
clone_size: NA
cdr3_nt: TGTGCCAGCAGCTCCCCGGGACTAGCGGGAGGCCAGAACACCGGGGAGCTGTTTTTT
cdr3_aa: CASSSPGLAGGQNTGELFF

cdr3_length: 15
j_call: TRBJ1-2
d_call: NA
v_call: TRBV7-2
clone_size: few
cdr3_nt: TGTGCCAGCGGCCAAACACAATCTTGGGCGGGTGGCTACACCTTC
cdr3_aa: CASGQTQSWAGGYTF

cdr3_length: 11
j_call: TRBJ2-2
d_call: NA
v_call: TRBV6-4
clone_size: few
cdr3_nt: TGTGCCAGCCCAAGCACCGGGGAGCTGTTTTTT
cdr3_aa: CASPSTGELFF

cdr3_length: 12
j_call: TRBJ1-5
d_call: TRBD1
v_call: TRBV27
clone_size: many
cdr3_nt: TGTGCCACAAAACAGGGGGGTCAGCCCCAGCATTTT
cdr3_aa: CATKQGGQPQHF

cdr3_length: 15
j_call: TRBJ1-2
d_call: TRBD1
v_call: TRBV27
clone_size: many
cdr3_nt: TGTGCCAGCACCCTCAGACAGGGTCGGGGCTATGGCTACACCTTC
cdr3_aa: CASTLRQGRGYGYTF

cdr3_length: 16
j_call: TRBJ1-2
d_call: NA
v_call: TRBV12-3/TRBV12-4
clone_size: many
cdr3_nt: TGTGCCAGCAGTTTAATGGGGGGGGGCTCAAACTATGGCTACACCTTC
cdr3_aa: CASSLMGGGSNYGYTF

cdr3_length: 12
j_call: TRBJ1-1
d_call: NA
v_call: TRBV7-9
clone_size: NA
cdr3_nt: TGTGCCAGCAGCCCATCGAGCCGTGAAGCTTTCTTT
cdr3_aa: CASSPSSREAFF

cdr3_length: 16
j_call: TRBJ2-4
d_call: NA
v_call: TRBV12-3/TRBV12-4
clone_size: many
cdr3_nt: TGTGCCAGCAGTTTAATTTTCAGGGTTGAGAAAAACATTCAGTACTTC
cdr3_aa: CASSLIFRVEKNIQYF

cdr3_length: 15
j_call: TRBJ1-5
d_call: NA
v_call: TRBV6-1
clone_size: few
cdr3_nt: TGTGCCAGCAGTCCGGTAGGGGACTTGGATCAGCCCCAGCATTTT
cdr3_aa: CASSPVGDLDQPQHF

cdr3_length: 15
j_call: TRBJ1-5
d_call: NA
v_call: TRBV28
clone_size: many
cdr3_nt: TGTGCCAGCAGTAATGATTTCCGGGACACCAGAACCCAGCATTTT
cdr3_aa: CASSNDFRDTRTQHF

cdr3_length: 15
j_call: TRBJ2-1
d_call: TRBD2
v_call: TRBV28
clone_size: NA
cdr3_nt: TGTGCCAGCAGCCGGAGAGCGGGAGGGCCGTTTGAGCAGTTCTTC
cdr3_aa: CASSRRAGGPFEQFF

cdr3_length: 17
j_call: TRBJ1-5
d_call: NA
v_call: TRBV28
clone_size: few
cdr3_nt: TGTGCCAGCAGTTTATCACAGTGGCAGTCGCTTCTAAAGCCCCAGCATTTT
cdr3_aa: CASSLSQWQSLLKPQHF

cdr3_length: 13
j_call: TRBJ2-5
d_call: NA
v_call: TRBV6-4
clone_size: few
cdr3_nt: TGTGCCAGCAGTCAGGGGACCCAAGAGACCCAGTACTTC
cdr3_aa: CASSQGTQETQYF

cdr3_length: 14
j_call: TRBJ2-7
d_call: NA
v_call: TRBV11-1
clone_size: many
cdr3_nt: TGTGCCAGCAGCTCGACCCAGAGCTCCTACGAGCAGTACTTC
cdr3_aa: CASSSTQSSYEQYF

cdr3_length: 15
j_call: TRBJ1-2
d_call: NA
v_call: TRBV7-2
clone_size: NA
cdr3_nt: TGTGCCAGCAGTGCCTTAGAGCGGACATCTTATGGCTACACCTTC
cdr3_aa: CASSALERTSYGYTF

cdr3_length: 16
j_call: TRBJ1-2
d_call: TRBD1
v_call: TRBV7-2
clone_size: few
cdr3_nt: TGTGCCAGCAGCTTACCTGGGACAGGGGCGGTTGGTGGCTACACCTTC
cdr3_aa: CASSLPGTGAVGGYTF

cdr3_length: 14
j_call: TRBJ1-1
d_call: TRBD1
v_call: TRBV27
clone_size: many
cdr3_nt: TGTGCCAACGAGGGGGCGAGGGGGGACACTGAAGCTTTCTTT
cdr3_aa: CANEGARGDTEAFF

cdr3_length: 15
j_call: TRBJ1-2
d_call: NA
v_call: TRBV4-3
clone_size: few
cdr3_nt: TGCGCCAGCAGCCAGGGTAGGGAAGGATGGTATGGCTACACCTTC
cdr3_aa: CASSQGREGWYGYTF

cdr3_length: 15
j_call: TRBJ2-7
d_call: TRBD1
v_call: TRBV5-1
clone_size: few
cdr3_nt: TGCGCCAGCAGCAAGACAGGGGGACCCTCCTACGAGCAGTACTTC
cdr3_aa: CASSKTGGPSYEQYF

cdr3_length: 14
j_call: TRBJ2-1
d_call: TRBD2
v_call: TRBV6-1
clone_size: many
cdr3_nt: TGTGCCAGCGGGACGGGGGGTTACTACAATGAGCAGTTCTTC
cdr3_aa: CASGTGGYYNEQFF